The T cell receptor beta chain under discussion was sequenced for a study of blood T cell repertoires in COVID-19. Study-level background: There were acute and convalescent COVID-19 samples, and they came from the United States, Italy and Spain.

Clinical history reported by participants formed the basis on which cohorts were assigned. The sample holds one count of this clone. In the source study's methods: Using reference gene primer amplification, nucleated cell counts were estimated. Profiling relied on immunoSEQ multiplex PCR, and the TCRdb table lists in-frame clones only, not all of them. V and J calls plus clone size are reproduced from that table; the DNA served to infer D and trimming. Of about 210,000 clones in the sample, around four fifths were seen once. Germline CDR1 is SGHNT and CDR2 is YYREEE (reference sequence). Unmatched junction bases numbered 10, after V lost 6 bases and J lost 5 bases. The CDR3 length is 14 residues.

The clonotype originates from a man aged 40-49 years who had recovered from COVID-19. Sequenced input: PBMCs or T cells enriched from blood (not recorded which). The V call is TRBV5-4, the J call TRBJ2-7; 8 nucleotides match TRBD2. The CDR3 bases are TGTGCCAGCACCCCTGGGACTAGTGTTGACGAGCAGTACTTC. Translation gives CASTPGTSVDEQYF.